These 5 T cell receptor beta chains were sequenced from one sample in a study of beta chain features in type 1 diabetes. Expressed TCRB transcripts were sequenced because the isolated RNA had all been reverse transcribed beforehand. Profiling relied on immunoSEQ multiplex PCR, and the TCRdb table lists in-frame clones only, not all of them. Of 600,000 or so clones listed, roughly 13% were seen once; the top ten hold just under 0.04%. No cognate antigen is known for these TCRs. Study-level points and caveats: Type 1 diabetes patients had moderately but significantly shorter TCRB CDR3s in all four CD4+ subsets.

Sequenced input: naive CD4+ T cells from blood. These receptors came from a man aged 18 to 29 with type 1 diabetes.

The CDR3 is CASSGGGSYNEQFF. The CDR3, as DNA: TGTGCCAGCAGTGGAGGGGGATCCTACAATGAGCAGTTCTTC. The genes are TRBV25-1 and TRBJ2-1; TRBD1 is a possible D gene (6 bases). This CDR3 region has 14 residues. V was pared by 4 bases and J by 1 base, with 8 bases between. CDR1 MGHDK and CDR2 SYGVNS come from the germline V gene.

This clone appeared a few times. The sample contains more than one DNA sequence encoding this CDR3. This chain links TRBV7-2 with TRBJ2-7; unclear D gene. Germline V gives CDR1 SGHTA, CDR2 FQGNSA. With 4 bases removed from V and 4 bases from J, the gap between germline ends came to 5 bases. The CDR3 totals 11 residues. The CDR3 here is CASSSAYEQYF. The CDR3 nucleotides read TGTGCCAGCAGCTCCGCGTACGAGCAGTACTTC.

The chain employs TRBV6-6 and TRBJ1-3, with D hard to call. The CDR3 runs to 11 residues. The V end was cut by 11 bases, the J end by 1 base, with 6 bases between. In germline, CDR1 is MNHNY, CDR2 SVGAGI (reference sequence). CDR3 nucleotides: TGTGCCGCGGAATCTGGAAACACCATATATTTT. Encoded protein: CAAESGNTIYF.

The chain uses TRBV7-2 and TRBJ2-1; 8 bases map to TRBD1. The J segment lost 6 bases and the V segment lost 2 bases, leaving 3 bases of the junction unmatched. This CDR3 has 14 residues. Germline values: CDR1 SGHTA, CDR2 FQGNSA. CDR3: CASSLLGQGNEQFF. CDR3 in DNA: TGTGCCAGCAGCTTACTCGGACAGGGCAATGAGCAGTTCTTC.

This clone was counted only a few times. The chain combines TRBV30 with TRBJ1-2, with a possible D match to TRBD1 (5 bases). CDR1 is GTSNPN, CDR2 SVGIG, per germline (reference sequence). V dropped 3 bases and J dropped 8 bases, with 22 bases sitting between them. The CDR3 has 15 amino acids. CDR3 DNA: TGTGCCTGGAGATGGAGGGGCTTATTGGCTAGGGGCTACACCTTC. Protein product: CAWRWRGLLARGYTF.